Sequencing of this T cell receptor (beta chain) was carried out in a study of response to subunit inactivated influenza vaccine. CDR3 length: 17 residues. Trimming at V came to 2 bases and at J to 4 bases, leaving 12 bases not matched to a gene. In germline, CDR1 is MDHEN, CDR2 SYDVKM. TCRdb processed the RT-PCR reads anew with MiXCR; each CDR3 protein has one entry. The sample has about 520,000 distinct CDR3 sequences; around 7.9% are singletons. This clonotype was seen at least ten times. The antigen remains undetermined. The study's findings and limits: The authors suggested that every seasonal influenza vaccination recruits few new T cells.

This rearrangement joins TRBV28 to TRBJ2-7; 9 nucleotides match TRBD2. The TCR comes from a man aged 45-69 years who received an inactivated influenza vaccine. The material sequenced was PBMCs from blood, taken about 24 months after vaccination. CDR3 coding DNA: TGTGCCAGCAGTTTAGCCCCCGATTCGCGGGAGGGATACGAGCAGTACTTC. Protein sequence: CASSLAPDSREGYEQYF.